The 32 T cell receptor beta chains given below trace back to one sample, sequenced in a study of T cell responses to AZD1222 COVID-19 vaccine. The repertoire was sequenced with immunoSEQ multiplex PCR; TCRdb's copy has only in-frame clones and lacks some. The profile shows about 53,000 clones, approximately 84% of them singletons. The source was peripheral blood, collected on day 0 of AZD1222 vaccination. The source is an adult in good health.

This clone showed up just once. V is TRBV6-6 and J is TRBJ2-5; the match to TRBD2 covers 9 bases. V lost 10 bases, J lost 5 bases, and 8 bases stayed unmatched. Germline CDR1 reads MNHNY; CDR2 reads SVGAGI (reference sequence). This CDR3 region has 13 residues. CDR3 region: CATRGLASETQYF. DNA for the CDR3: TGTGCCACCCGGGGACTAGCTAGCGAGACCCAGTACTTC.

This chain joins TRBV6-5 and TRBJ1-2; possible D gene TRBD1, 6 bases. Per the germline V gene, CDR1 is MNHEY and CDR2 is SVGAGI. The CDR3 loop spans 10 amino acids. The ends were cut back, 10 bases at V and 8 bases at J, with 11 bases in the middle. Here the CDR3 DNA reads TGTGCCAAGCACAGGGTGGGCTACACCTTC. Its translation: CAKHRVGYTF.

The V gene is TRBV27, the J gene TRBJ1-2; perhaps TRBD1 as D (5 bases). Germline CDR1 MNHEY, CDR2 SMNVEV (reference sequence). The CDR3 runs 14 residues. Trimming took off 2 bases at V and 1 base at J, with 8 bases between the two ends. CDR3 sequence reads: CASSLHGGNYGYTF. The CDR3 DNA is TGTGCCAGCAGTTTACACGGGGGTAACTATGGCTACACCTTC.

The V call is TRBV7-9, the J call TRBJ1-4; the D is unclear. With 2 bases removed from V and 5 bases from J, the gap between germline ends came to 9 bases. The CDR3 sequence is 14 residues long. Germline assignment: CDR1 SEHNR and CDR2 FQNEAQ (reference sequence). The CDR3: CASSLRSENEKLFF. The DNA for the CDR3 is TGTGCCAGCAGCTTAAGGAGTGAAAATGAAAAACTGTTTTTT.

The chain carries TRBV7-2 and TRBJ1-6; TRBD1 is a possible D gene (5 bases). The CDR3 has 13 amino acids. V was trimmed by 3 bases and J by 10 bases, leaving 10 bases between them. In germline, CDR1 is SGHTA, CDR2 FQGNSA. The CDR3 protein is CASSFVQGSPLHF. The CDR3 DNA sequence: TGTGCCAGCAGCTTTGTTCAGGGCTCACCCCTCCACTTT.

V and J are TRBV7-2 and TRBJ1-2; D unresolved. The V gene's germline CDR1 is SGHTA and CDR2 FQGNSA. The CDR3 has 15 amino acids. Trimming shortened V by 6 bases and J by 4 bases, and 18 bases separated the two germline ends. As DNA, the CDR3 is TGTGCCAGCAGTCCTAGATCGCTCTCCTCCTATGGCTACACCTTC. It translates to CASSPRSLSSYGYTF.

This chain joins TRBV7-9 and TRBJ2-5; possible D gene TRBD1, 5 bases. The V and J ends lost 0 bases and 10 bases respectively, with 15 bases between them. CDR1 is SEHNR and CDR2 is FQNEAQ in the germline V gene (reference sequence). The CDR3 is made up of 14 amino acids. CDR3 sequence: CASSLAMALGDQYF. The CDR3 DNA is TGTGCCAGCAGCTTAGCGATGGCATTAGGGGACCAGTACTTC.

The DNA of the CDR3 is TGTGCCAGCTCACCATTAGGACAGCCCTACGAGCAGTACTTC. Its protein product is CASSPLGQPYEQYF. This chain connects TRBV18 to TRBJ2-7; tentative D call: TRBD1 (6 bases). This CDR3 spans 14 amino acids. CDR1 is KGHSH and CDR2 is LQKENI in the germline V gene. Trimming took off 2 bases at V and 2 bases at J, with 10 bases between the two ends.

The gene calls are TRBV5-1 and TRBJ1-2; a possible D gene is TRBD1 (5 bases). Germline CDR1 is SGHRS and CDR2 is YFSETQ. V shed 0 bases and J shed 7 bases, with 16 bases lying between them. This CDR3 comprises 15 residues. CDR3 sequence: CASSLGGRGSVGYTF. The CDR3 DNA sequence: TGCGCCAGCAGCTTGGGCGGGAGGGGTTCGGTTGGCTACACCTTC. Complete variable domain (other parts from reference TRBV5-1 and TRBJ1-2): KAGVTQTPRYLIKTRGQQVTLSCSPISGHRSVSWYQQTPGQGLQFLFEYFSETQRNKGNFPGRFSGRQFSNSRSEMNVSTLELGDSALYLCASSLGGRGSVGYTFGSGTRLTVV.

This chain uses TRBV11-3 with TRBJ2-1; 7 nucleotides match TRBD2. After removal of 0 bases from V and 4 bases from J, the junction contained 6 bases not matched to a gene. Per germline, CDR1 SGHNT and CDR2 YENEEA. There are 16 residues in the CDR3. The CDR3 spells CASSLDPGLQYNEQFF. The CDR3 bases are TGTGCCAGCAGCTTAGATCCGGGACTACAGTACAATGAGCAGTTCTTC. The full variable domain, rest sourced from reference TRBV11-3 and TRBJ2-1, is EAGVVQSPRYKIIEKKQPVAFWCNPISGHNTLYWYLQNLGQGPELLIRYENEEAVDDSQLPKDRFSAERLKGVDSTLKIQPAELGDSAVYLCASSLDPGLQYNEQFFGPGTRLTVL.

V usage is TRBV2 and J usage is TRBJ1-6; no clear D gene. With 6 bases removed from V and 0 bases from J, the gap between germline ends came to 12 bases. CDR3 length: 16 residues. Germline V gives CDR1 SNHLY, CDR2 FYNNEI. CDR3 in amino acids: CASSGISSSYNSPLHF. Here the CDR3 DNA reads TGTGCCAGCAGCGGGATATCGAGCTCCTATAATTCACCCCTCCACTTT.

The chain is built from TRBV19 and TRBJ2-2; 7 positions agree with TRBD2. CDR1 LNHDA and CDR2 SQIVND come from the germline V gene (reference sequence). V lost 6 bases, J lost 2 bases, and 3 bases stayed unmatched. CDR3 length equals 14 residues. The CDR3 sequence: CASRKRGNTGELFF. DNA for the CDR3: TGTGCCAGTAGAAAGCGGGGTAACACCGGGGAGCTGTTTTTT.

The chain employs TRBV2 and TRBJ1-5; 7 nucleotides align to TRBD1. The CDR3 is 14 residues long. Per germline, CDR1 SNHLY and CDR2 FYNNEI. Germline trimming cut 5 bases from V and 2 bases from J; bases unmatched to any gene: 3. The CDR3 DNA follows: TGTGCCAGCAGTAGCGACAGGGGCAATCAGCCCCAGCATTTT. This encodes CASSSDRGNQPQHF.

Written as DNA, the CDR3 is TGTGCCAGTAGGCCTCCAACGGGACAGGGCCGAGATACGCAGTATTTT. Translated, it gives CASRPPTGQGRDTQYF. The gene calls are TRBV19 and TRBJ2-3, with TRBD1 identical over 9 bases. CDR3 length: 16 residues. V shed 6 bases and J 5 bases; nucleotides not matched to a gene: 12. Germline V gene sequence: CDR1 LNHDA, CDR2 SQIVND (reference sequence).

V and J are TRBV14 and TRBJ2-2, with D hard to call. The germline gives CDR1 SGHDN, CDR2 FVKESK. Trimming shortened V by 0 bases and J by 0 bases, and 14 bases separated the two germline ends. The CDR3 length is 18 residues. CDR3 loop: CASSQEVPWAANTGELFF. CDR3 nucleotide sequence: TGTGCCAGCAGCCAAGAGGTCCCTTGGGCAGCGAACACCGGGGAGCTGTTTTTT.

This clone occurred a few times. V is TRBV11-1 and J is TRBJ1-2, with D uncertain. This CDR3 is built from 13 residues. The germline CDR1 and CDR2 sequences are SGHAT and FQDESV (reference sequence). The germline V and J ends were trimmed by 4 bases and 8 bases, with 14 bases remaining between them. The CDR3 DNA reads TGTGCCAGCAGCTCTCCACAGATGTGGGGCTACACCTTC. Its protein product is CASSSPQMWGYTF.

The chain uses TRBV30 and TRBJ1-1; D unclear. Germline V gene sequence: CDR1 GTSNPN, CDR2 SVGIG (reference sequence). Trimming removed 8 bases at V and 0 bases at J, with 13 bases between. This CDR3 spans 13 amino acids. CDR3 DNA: TGTGCCACCGCCACTGCCATGAACACTGAAGCTTTCTTT. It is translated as CATATAMNTEAFF.

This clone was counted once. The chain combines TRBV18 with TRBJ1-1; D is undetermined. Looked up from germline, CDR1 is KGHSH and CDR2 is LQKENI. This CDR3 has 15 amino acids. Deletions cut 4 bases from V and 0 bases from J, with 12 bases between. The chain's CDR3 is CASSRRLQLNTEAFF. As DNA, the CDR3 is TGTGCCAGCTCACGAAGGCTACAATTGAACACTGAAGCTTTCTTT.

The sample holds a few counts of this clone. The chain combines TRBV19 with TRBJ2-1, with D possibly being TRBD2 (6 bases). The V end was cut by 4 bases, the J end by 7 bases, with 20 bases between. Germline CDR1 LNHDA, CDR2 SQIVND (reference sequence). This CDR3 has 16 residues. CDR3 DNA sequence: TGTGCCAGTAGTACCGATCAATGGACTACCAATAATGAGCAGTTCTTC. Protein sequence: CASSTDQWTTNNEQFF.

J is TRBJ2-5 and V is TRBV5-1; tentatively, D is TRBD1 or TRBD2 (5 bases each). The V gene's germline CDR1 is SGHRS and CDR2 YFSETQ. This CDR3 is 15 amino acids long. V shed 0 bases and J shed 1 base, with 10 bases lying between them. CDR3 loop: CASSLGGTGQETQYF. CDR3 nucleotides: TGCGCCAGCAGCTTGGGAGGGACGGGCCAAGAGACCCAGTACTTC.

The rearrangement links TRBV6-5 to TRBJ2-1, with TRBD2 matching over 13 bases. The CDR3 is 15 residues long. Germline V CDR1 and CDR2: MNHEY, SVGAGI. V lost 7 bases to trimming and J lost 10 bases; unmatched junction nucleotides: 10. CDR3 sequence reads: CASTGERLAGGEQFF. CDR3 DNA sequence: TGTGCCAGCACTGGGGAGCGACTAGCGGGAGGCGAGCAGTTCTTC.

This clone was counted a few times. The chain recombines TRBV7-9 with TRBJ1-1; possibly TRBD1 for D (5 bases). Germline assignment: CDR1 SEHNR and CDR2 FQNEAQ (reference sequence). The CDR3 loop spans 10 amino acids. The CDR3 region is CAVGDTEAFF. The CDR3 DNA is TGTGCGGTGGGGGACACTGAAGCTTTCTTT.

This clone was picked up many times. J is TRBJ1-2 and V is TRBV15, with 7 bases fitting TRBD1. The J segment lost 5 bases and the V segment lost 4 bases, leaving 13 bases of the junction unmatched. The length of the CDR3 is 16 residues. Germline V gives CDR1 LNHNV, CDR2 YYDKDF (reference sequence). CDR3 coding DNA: TGTGCCACCAGCAAGCGTACAGGGGAAACGCTTTATGGCTACACCTTC. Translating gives CATSKRTGETLYGYTF.

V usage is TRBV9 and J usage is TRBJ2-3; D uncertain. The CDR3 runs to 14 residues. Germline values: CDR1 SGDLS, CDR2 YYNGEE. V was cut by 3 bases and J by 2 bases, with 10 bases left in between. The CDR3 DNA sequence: TGTGCCAGCAGCGCAGGCACTATCACAGATACGCAGTATTTT. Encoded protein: CASSAGTITDTQYF.

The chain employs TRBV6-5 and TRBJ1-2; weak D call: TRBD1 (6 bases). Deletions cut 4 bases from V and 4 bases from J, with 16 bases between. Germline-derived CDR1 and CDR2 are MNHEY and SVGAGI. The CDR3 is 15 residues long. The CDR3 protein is CASSSPGALVYGYTF. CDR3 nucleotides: TGTGCCAGCAGTTCCCCGGGGGCCCTCGTCTATGGCTACACCTTC.

The CDR3 coding sequence is TGTGCCAGCAGTGACCCGGCGGGAGGTATCACCGGGGAGCTGTTTTTT. Amino acid sequence: CASSDPAGGITGELFF. This chain uses TRBV25-1 with TRBJ2-2; 8 nucleotides align to TRBD2. With V trimmed by 3 bases and J by 4 bases, 7 bases remained unmatched. CDR3 length: 16 residues. Per the germline V gene, CDR1 is MGHDK and CDR2 is SYGVNS.

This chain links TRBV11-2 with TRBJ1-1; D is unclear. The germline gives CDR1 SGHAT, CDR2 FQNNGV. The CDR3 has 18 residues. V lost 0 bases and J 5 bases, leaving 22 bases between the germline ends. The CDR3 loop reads CASSLEVSVGTWNTEAFF. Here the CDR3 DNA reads TGTGCCAGCAGCTTAGAGGTGTCGGTTGGAACATGGAATACTGAAGCTTTCTTT.

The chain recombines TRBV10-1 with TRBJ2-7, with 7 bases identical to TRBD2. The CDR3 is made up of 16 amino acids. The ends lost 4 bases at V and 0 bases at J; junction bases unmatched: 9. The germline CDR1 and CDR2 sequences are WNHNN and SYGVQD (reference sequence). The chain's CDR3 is CASSAASGTFSYEQYF. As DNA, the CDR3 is TGCGCCAGCAGTGCGGCTAGCGGAACCTTCTCCTACGAGCAGTACTTC.

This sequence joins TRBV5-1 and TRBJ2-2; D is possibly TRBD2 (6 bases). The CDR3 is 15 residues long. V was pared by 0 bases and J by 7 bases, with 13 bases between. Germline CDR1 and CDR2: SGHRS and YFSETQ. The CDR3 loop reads CASSLVSGVNGELFF. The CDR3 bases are TGCGCCAGCAGCTTGGTATCGGGAGTAAACGGGGAGCTGTTTTTT.

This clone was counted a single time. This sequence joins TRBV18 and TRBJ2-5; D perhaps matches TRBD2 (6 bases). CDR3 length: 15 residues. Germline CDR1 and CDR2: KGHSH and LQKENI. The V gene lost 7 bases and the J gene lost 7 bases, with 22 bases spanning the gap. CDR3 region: CASYQTPGASGTQYF. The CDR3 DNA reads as TGTGCCAGCTACCAAACGCCGGGAGCCAGTGGGACCCAGTACTTC.

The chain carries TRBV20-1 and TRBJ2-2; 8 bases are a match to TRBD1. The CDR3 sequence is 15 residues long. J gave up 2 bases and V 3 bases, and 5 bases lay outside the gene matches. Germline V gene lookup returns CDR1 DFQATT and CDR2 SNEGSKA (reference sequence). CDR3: CSASAQGANTGELFF. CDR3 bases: TGCAGTGCTAGTGCGCAGGGGGCAAACACCGGGGAGCTGTTTTTT.

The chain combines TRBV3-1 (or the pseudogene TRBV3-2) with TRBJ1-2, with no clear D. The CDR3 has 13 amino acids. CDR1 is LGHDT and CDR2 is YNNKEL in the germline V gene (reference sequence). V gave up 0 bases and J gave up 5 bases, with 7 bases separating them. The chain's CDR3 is CASSQERDYGYTF. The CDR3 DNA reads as TGTGCCAGCAGCCAAGAGCGAGATTATGGCTACACCTTC.